This T cell receptor (beta chain) was sequenced in a study of molecular identifiers for immune sequencing clone quantification. The study, taken as a whole, reports: Over 99% of effector molecules, yet under 1% of naive-cell molecules, were held by clones above 20 RNA copies. Identical TCR molecules can share a barcode, and this sharing could underestimate highly expanded clone sizes.

Points on this clonotype: As yet, its antigen is unknown.

TCRdb analysed the PCR reads with MiXCR anew, one entry per CDR3 protein. The sample yields 400,000 to 600,000 distinct CDR3 sequences, roughly 23% seen once. Germline CDR1 reads SGHNT; CDR2 reads YYREEE (reference sequence). The CDR3 sequence is 17 residues long. Trimming shortened V by 0 bases and J by 1 base, and 15 bases separated the two germline ends. Sorting isolated naive CD8 T cells as CD8+CD4-CCR7+CD45RA+ events. The receptor was isolated from a human donor in good health. Some libraries in this study had Jurkat cell RNA spiked in. V gene TRBV5-4 combines with J gene TRBJ2-3; D is undetermined. What was sequenced was naive CD8+ T cells from blood, with Jurkat cell RNA spiked in. The sample's subset: FACS-sorted CD8+CD4-CCR7+CD45RA+ naive T cells. The CDR3 loop is CASSLDQALIGTDTQYF. DNA of the CDR3: TGTGCCAGCAGCTTGGATCAAGCGCTGATCGGCACAGATACGCAGTATTTT.